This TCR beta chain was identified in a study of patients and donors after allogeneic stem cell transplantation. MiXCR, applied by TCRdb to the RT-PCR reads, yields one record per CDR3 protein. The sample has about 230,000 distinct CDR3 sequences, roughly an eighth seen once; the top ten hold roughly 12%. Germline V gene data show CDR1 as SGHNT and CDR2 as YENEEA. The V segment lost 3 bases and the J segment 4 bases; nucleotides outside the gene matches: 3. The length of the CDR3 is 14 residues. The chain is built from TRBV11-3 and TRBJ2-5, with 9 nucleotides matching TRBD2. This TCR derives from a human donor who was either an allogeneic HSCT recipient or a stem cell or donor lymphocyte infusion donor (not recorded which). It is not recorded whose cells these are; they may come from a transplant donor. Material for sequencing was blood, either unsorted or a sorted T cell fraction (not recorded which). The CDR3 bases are TGTGCCAGCAGCTTGGGCGGGAGGGGAGAGACCCAGTACTTC. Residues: CASSLGGRGETQYF.